These 3 T cell receptor beta chains came from one sample sequenced in a study of cytomegalovirus exposure and HLA in healthy donors (dated by TCRdb to the late 2010s). The library was made by the immunoSEQ multiplex PCR assay. A mixture of 60 forward primers for TCR Vbeta segments and 13 reverse primers for TCR Jbeta segments was used in the multiplex PCR. TCRdb took over this immuneACCESS table, retaining in-frame rearrangements with V and J assigned. Such tables are incomplete; in checked studies, under half of the missing clones stem from an unresolved V gene, and the remainder is unexplained. Counted in this sample were 130,000 or so clones; more than 75% of them appeared once. The ten largest clones take up about 3.2% of the sample. The source material was PBMCs. These receptors originate from a man between 18 and 29 years old in good health and CMV-seropositive.

The genes are TRBV28 and TRBJ1-1; D is uncertain. Trimming shortened V by 5 bases and J by 6 bases, and 22 bases separated the two germline ends. The CDR3 has 16 residues. Germline V gives CDR1 MDHEN, CDR2 SYDVKM. The CDR3 bases are TGTGCCAGCAGTCCCACCACCTTTAGGGAGAGGGCTGAAGCTTTCTTT. It translates to CASSPTTFRERAEAFF.

The rearrangement joins TRBV6-5 to TRBJ2-3; 9 bases line up with TRBD1. CDR1 and CDR2 from the germline V gene are MNHEY and SVGAGI. V lost 4 bases to trimming and J lost 4 bases; unmatched junction nucleotides: 3. CDR3 length: 14 amino acids. The CDR3 here is CASSSYRGPDTQYF. The CDR3 coding sequence is TGTGCCAGCAGTTCCTACAGGGGGCCAGATACGCAGTATTTT.

The chain has TRBV27 and TRBJ1-5; 7 nucleotides line up with TRBD1. V lost 6 bases and J lost 5; bases outside the gene matches: 19. There are 18 residues in the CDR3. CDR1 is MNHEY, CDR2 SMNVEV, per germline (reference sequence). CDR3 DNA sequence: TGTGCCAGCAGGCCAATTTCAATTCTACAGGGGAAGGATCAGCCCCAGCATTTT. This codes for CASRPISILQGKDQPQHF.